Each of the 19 T cell receptor beta chains below was sequenced from the same sample in a study of control samples from healthy donors and cancer patients. Repertoires were generated with immunoSEQ multiplex PCR, while TCRdb's copy carries only in-frame clones and drops some. The sample includes about 180,000 clones, around 90% of them seen just once. Material: blood. The receptors derive from a man aged 25-45 years in good health.

The rearrangement joins TRBV30 to TRBJ1-6; D not certain. This CDR3 is 17 amino acids long. Trimming took 4 bases from V and 0 from J, leaving 16 bases between them. Germline values: CDR1 GTSNPN, CDR2 SVGIG (reference sequence). Written as DNA, the CDR3 is TGTGCCTGGACCGGGAGCCTGCTAAGCTCCTATAATTCACCCCTCCACTTT. Its translation is CAWTGSLLSSYNSPLHF. Drawing the rest from reference TRBV30 and TRBJ1-6, the complete variable domain is SQTIHQWPATLVQPVGSPLSLECTVEGTSNPNLYWYRQAAGRGLQLLFYSVGIGQISSEVPQNLSASRPQDRQFILSSKKLLLSDSGFYLCAWTGSLLSSYNSPLHFGNGTRLTVT.

This chain connects TRBV10-2 to TRBJ1-2; the D is unclear. The CDR3 is made up of 12 amino acids. Trimming removed 4 bases from V and 2 bases from J, with 5 bases in between. Germline CDR1 and CDR2: WSHSY and SAAADI. The DNA of the CDR3 is TGCGCCAGCAGTGCTGCGAACTATGGCTACACCTTC. Translation gives CASSAANYGYTF.

Here the CDR3 reads CASSAGTGPIGDGYTF. The CDR3 DNA follows: TGCGCCAGCAGCGCGGGGACAGGCCCTATCGGGGATGGCTACACCTTC. The chain has TRBV5-1 and TRBJ1-2, with 8 positions matching TRBD1. With V trimmed by 4 bases and J by 6 bases, 14 bases remained unmatched. CDR1 SGHRS and CDR2 YFSETQ come from the germline V gene. This CDR3 contains 16 residues.

This clone was detected only once. This chain links TRBV6-2 or TRBV6-3 with TRBJ1-5; possibly TRBD1 for D (5 bases). The germline V gene encodes CDR1 MNHEY and CDR2 SVGEGT. V lost 0 bases to trimming and J lost 2 bases, with 14 bases between them. The CDR3 runs 17 residues. The CDR3, as DNA: TGTGCCAGCAGTTACTCGACTGCCCCACAGGGCAATCAGCCCCAGCATTTT. Translating gives CASSYSTAPQGNQPQHF.

The chain has TRBV19 and TRBJ1-5; 7 bases fit TRBD1. CDR1 and CDR2 from the germline V gene are LNHDA and SQIVND (reference sequence). The CDR3 runs 15 residues. V was clipped by 7 bases and J by 0 bases; unmatched bases: 6. The CDR3 coding sequence is TGTGCCAGTATTCCACGGACAGGTAGCAATCAGCCCCAGCATTTT. Protein sequence: CASIPRTGSNQPQHF.

The chain couples TRBV18 to TRBJ1-6; D is undetermined. V shed 2 bases and J shed 7 bases, with 18 bases lying between them. This CDR3 is built from 17 residues. The germline gives CDR1 KGHSH, CDR2 LQKENI. For the CDR3, the DNA is TGTGCCAGCTCACCAAGTTTGTTCGCACAGCCGAATTCACCCCTCCACTTT. Translated, it gives CASSPSLFAQPNSPLHF.

The CDR3 DNA reads TGTGCCAGCACCTCAGGACTAGCGGGAGGTGCCTACGAGCAGTACTTC. Residues: CASTSGLAGGAYEQYF. V is TRBV4-2 and J is TRBJ2-7; 14 nucleotides align to TRBD2. With V trimmed by 7 bases and J by 2 bases, 7 bases remained unmatched. Germline V gives CDR1 LGHNA, CDR2 YNFKEQ. The CDR3 is 16 residues long.

In this sample, this clone turned up once. The chain is built from TRBV18 and TRBJ1-1; TRBD1 is a possible D gene (5 bases). Trimming left V 2 bases short and J 0 bases short, with 16 bases between. The CDR3 spans 17 residues. The germline V gene encodes CDR1 KGHSH and CDR2 LQKENI. The CDR3 DNA sequence: TGTGCCAGCTCACCATACCCGGACACACAAATGAACACTGAAGCTTTCTTT. Translating gives CASSPYPDTQMNTEAFF.

In DNA, the CDR3 is TGCGCCAGCAGCCAAGGACTCAGGGGCTCAAAAGGGGACAACTCCTACGAGCAGTACTTC. Protein sequence: CASSQGLRGSKGDNSYEQYF. The chain employs TRBV4-1 and TRBJ2-7, with a tentative D call TRBD1 (6 bases). This CDR3 has 20 residues. The V and J ends lost 1 base and 0 bases respectively, with 25 bases between them. CDR1 is MGHRA, CDR2 YSYEKL, per germline.

The chain uses TRBV6-5 and TRBJ1-5; TRBD1 matches at 7 bases. CDR3 size: 14 residues. The ends lost 2 bases at V and 5 bases at J; junction bases unmatched: 3. Germline CDR1 is MNHEY and CDR2 is SVGAGI. CDR3 sequence (DNA): TGTGCCAGCAGTTACGGGACAGAATATCAGCCCCAGCATTTT. Translating it yields CASSYGTEYQPQHF.

The gene calls are TRBV27 and TRBJ2-7; 9 bases agree with TRBD1. Germline CDR1 reads MNHEY; CDR2 reads SMNVEV (reference sequence). There are 14 residues in the CDR3. J gave up 6 bases and V 6 bases, and 9 bases lay outside the gene matches. The CDR3 DNA reads TGTGCCAGCAGCCCTGGACAGGGGTTAACCGAGCAGTACTTC. Amino acids: CASSPGQGLTEQYF.

This chain joins TRBV11-2 and TRBJ1-4, with D unresolved. Germline loops: CDR1 SGHAT, CDR2 FQNNGV. The CDR3 runs to 17 residues. V lost 1 base and J lost 0, with 12 bases in between. CDR3 sequence (DNA): TGTGCCAGCAGCTTAGGGGTGTTTCTAGCAACTAATGAAAAACTGTTTTTT. It specifies CASSLGVFLATNEKLFF.

In this sample, this clone turned up once. The V call is TRBV20-1, the J call TRBJ1-5, with D uncertain. There are 13 residues in the CDR3. Germline V CDR1 and CDR2: DFQATT, SNEGSKA (reference sequence). Deletions cut 3 bases from V and 4 bases from J, with 10 bases between. CDR3 in DNA: TGCAGTGCTAGTAGGCAAAAGAATCAGCCCCAGCATTTT. Translating gives CSASRQKNQPQHF.

The gene calls are TRBV29-1 and TRBJ1-1, with a possible D match to TRBD1 (5 bases). Germline V gene lookup returns CDR1 SQVTM and CDR2 ANQGSEA. The CDR3 has 12 amino acids. Trimming removed 3 bases at V and 2 bases at J, with 7 bases between. CDR3 in DNA: TGCAGCGTTGACGACAGAAACACTGAAGCTTTCTTT. Translating it yields CSVDDRNTEAFF.

The V call is TRBV5-5, the J call TRBJ2-3; D could derive from TRBD1 or TRBD2 (5 bases each). V was trimmed by 5 bases and J by 6 bases, leaving 16 bases between them. The CDR3 length is 14 residues. Germline CDR1 reads SGHKS; CDR2 reads YYEKEE (reference sequence). The CDR3 sequence: CASRRGGSADTQYF. The DNA for the CDR3 is TGTGCCAGCAGGAGGGGCGGGTCGGCCGATACGCAGTATTTT.

The V call is TRBV7-2, the J call TRBJ1-5; the match to TRBD1 covers 8 bases. The CDR3 extends over 14 amino acids. Unmatched junction bases numbered 6, after V lost 5 bases and J lost 6 bases. Looked up from germline, CDR1 is SGHTA and CDR2 is FQGNSA. CDR3 DNA: TGTGCCAGCAGCCGCGAGACAGGGGTTCAGCCCCAGCATTTT. Its translation is CASSRETGVQPQHF.

This clone was recorded only once. The chain uses TRBV5-1 and TRBJ2-2, with D uncertain. This CDR3 contains 15 residues. Trimming stripped 5 bases from V and 2 bases from J, with 13 bases between. Germline V gene sequence: CDR1 SGHRS, CDR2 YFSETQ. CDR3 sequence reads: CASRRLNVNTGELFF. The CDR3 DNA is TGCGCCAGCAGAAGATTAAACGTCAACACCGGGGAGCTGTTTTTT.

The chain carries TRBV30 and TRBJ1-4; no reliable D call. Per germline, CDR1 GTSNPN and CDR2 SVGIG (reference sequence). This CDR3 has 13 amino acids. The V gene lost 2 bases and the J gene lost 5 bases, with 9 bases spanning the gap. Here the CDR3 reads CAWSPGPNEKLFF. The CDR3 DNA follows: TGTGCCTGGAGTCCGGGCCCGAATGAAAAACTGTTTTTT.

This clone showed up just once. This CDR3 is also generated by other DNA sequences in the sample. The gene calls are TRBV27 and TRBJ2-3, with D perhaps being TRBD1 or TRBD2 (6 bases each). The CDR3 has 15 amino acids. V lost 6 bases, J lost 0 bases, and 13 bases lay in between. The germline V gene encodes CDR1 MNHEY and CDR2 SMNVEV (reference sequence). In nucleotides, the CDR3 is TGTGCCAGCAGCCCCCAAGGGGGGAGCACAGATACGCAGTATTTT. Protein: CASSPQGGSTDTQYF.